This passage covers 9 T cell receptor beta chains from one sample sequenced in a study of T cell responses to AZD1222 COVID-19 vaccine. Method: immunoSEQ multiplex PCR; TCRdb's copy keeps in-frame clones and lacks some. Found here are under 150,000 clones, roughly nine tenths of them singletons; the top ten hold about a tenth. This specimen was peripheral blood, taken 28 days after the second AZD1222 dose. The receptors here all came from an adult who received the AZD1222 COVID-19 vaccine.

The rearrangement joins TRBV5-5 to TRBJ1-2, with a possible D match to TRBD1 (6 bases). Germline CDR1 reads SGHKS; CDR2 reads YYEKEE (reference sequence). This CDR3 is built from 13 residues. The V end was cut by 3 bases, the J end by 3 bases, with 9 bases between. The CDR3 is CASSYRVDYGYTF. The DNA of the CDR3 is TGTGCCAGCAGCTACAGGGTAGACTATGGCTACACCTTC.

The chain uses TRBV5-1 and TRBJ1-1; TRBD1 is a possible D gene (6 bases). Germline loops: CDR1 SGHRS, CDR2 YFSETQ. V was pared by 4 bases and J by 1 base, with 14 bases between. This CDR3 region has 15 residues. In nucleotides, the CDR3 is TGCGCCAGCAGCCTCCCGAGACAGGAGAACACTGAAGCTTTCTTT. It specifies CASSLPRQENTEAFF.

The rearrangement uses TRBV6-5 and TRBJ1-2; D remains unclear. This CDR3 has 13 residues. Germline CDR1 MNHEY, CDR2 SVGAGI. V gave up 2 bases and J gave up 3 bases, with 7 bases separating them. The CDR3 here is CASSYRNYYGYTF. The CDR3 DNA sequence: TGTGCCAGCAGTTACAGGAACTACTATGGCTACACCTTC.

The gene calls are TRBV7-9 and TRBJ1-5; a possible D gene is TRBD1 (5 bases). Trimming shortened V by 5 bases and J by 9 bases, and 20 bases separated the two germline ends. The CDR3 length is 15 residues. CDR1 and CDR2 (germline): SEHNR, FQNEAQ (reference sequence). CDR3 region: CASSDDSIPRPPQHF. CDR3 nucleotides: TGTGCCAGCAGCGACGACAGCATTCCCCGTCCGCCCCAGCATTTT.

The rearrangement uses TRBV6-5 and TRBJ1-1; no firm D call. This CDR3 is 13 amino acids long. CDR1 is MNHEY and CDR2 is SVGAGI in the germline V gene. With 0 bases removed from V and 0 bases from J, the gap between germline ends came to 2 bases. The CDR3 nucleotides are TGTGCCAGCAGTTACTCCCTGAACACTGAAGCTTTCTTT. Its protein product is CASSYSLNTEAFF.

This sequence joins TRBV19 and TRBJ1-3, with 7 bases matching TRBD1. The CDR3 runs to 14 residues. Germline CDR1 and CDR2: LNHDA and SQIVND (reference sequence). J gave up 0 bases and V 9 bases, and 5 bases lay outside the gene matches. This CDR3 is CASSRTGSGNTIYF. CDR3 sequence (DNA): TGTGCCAGCTCCAGGACAGGCTCTGGAAACACCATATATTTT.

The J gene is TRBJ1-2, the V gene TRBV10-3; D possibly corresponds to TRBD1 (5 bases). The CDR3 is made up of 12 amino acids. The V end lost 4 bases, the J end lost 7 bases, and 10 bases lay between the germline ends. Germline lookup yields CDR1 ENHRY and CDR2 SYGVKD. This chain's CDR3 is CAISAGDSGYTF. The CDR3 nucleotides are TGTGCCATCAGTGCGGGGGACTCTGGCTACACCTTC.

The chain couples TRBV6-6 to TRBJ2-3; 7 positions match TRBD2. The germline gives CDR1 MNHNY, CDR2 SVGAGI (reference sequence). The CDR3 is 13 residues long. V shed 7 bases, J shed 5 bases, and the junction held 6 bases outside the gene matches. Here the CDR3 reads CASTDTGGDTQYF. The DNA of the CDR3 is TGTGCCAGCACAGACACGGGGGGAGATACGCAGTATTTT.

The chain joins TRBV7-9 to TRBJ1-2; the match to TRBD1 covers 9 bases. CDR3 size: 15 residues. The V gene end was trimmed by 5 bases and the J gene end by 5 bases; junction bases not matched to a gene: 9. Per germline, CDR1 SEHNR and CDR2 FQNEAQ (reference sequence). The DNA of the CDR3 is TGTGCCAGCAGCCCCGGGGACAGGGTCCGTTATGGCTACACCTTC. It yields the protein CASSPGDRVRYGYTF.